The clone carrying this TCR beta chain occurred once. Per the germline V gene, CDR1 is LNHNV and CDR2 is YYDKDF (reference sequence). Losses at the gene ends were 0 bases for V and 6 bases for J; bases not matched to a gene: 6. This CDR3 contains 16 residues. Measured with immunoSEQ multiplex PCR; TCRdb has only the in-frame clones, and not every one. The repertoire has tens of thousands of clones, roughly 90% of them found once; the top ten carry 4% to 5.5%. The sample comes from a study of T cell responses to AZD1222 COVID-19 vaccine. This TCR came from an adult who received the AZD1222 COVID-19 vaccine. The genes are TRBV15 and TRBJ1-2, with 11 bases aligning to TRBD1. The starting material was peripheral blood, obtained 28 days after the second AZD1222 dose. As DNA, the CDR3 is TGTGCCACCAGCAGAGATATGGACAGGGGGCTGGATGGCTACACCTTC. This encodes CATSRDMDRGLDGYTF. The full variable domain, rest sourced from reference TRBV15 and TRBJ1-2, is DAMVIQNPRYQVTQFGKPVTLSCSQTLNHNVMYWYQQKSSQAPKLLFHYYDKDFNNEADTPDNFQSRRPNTSFCFLDIRSPGLGDTAMYLCATSRDMDRGLDGYTFGSGTRLTVV.